This is a list of T cell receptor beta chains from one sample in a study of cytomegalovirus exposure and HLA in healthy donors. Using immunoSEQ multiplex PCR, the repertoire was profiled, and TCRdb retains in-frame clones only, with some absent. The sample yields 80,000 or so clones, approximately 71% seen once. The specimen sequenced was PBMCs. Source of these receptors: a woman between 40 and 50 years old in good health and CMV-seronegative. Each CDR3 is given without its conserved first and last residue.

V: TRBV11-2; CDR3: ASSKGQGIDGYT
V: TRBV27; CDR3: ASNGGGESYYEQY
V: TRBV5-8; CDR3: ASSLGGQSYNEQF
V: TRBV29-1; CDR3: SVGDKLWNTIY
V: TRBV5-1; CDR3: ASKRSLDSGSSSYNEQF
V: TRBV30; CDR3: AWSASGGAHRVETQY
V: TRBV5-1; CDR3: ASSFSAGANNEQF
V: TRBV25-1; CDR3: ASTYTGFTEAF
V: TRBV5-1; CDR3: ASSSAQGAPKDTEAF
V: TRBV28; CDR3: ASSLGQGGPRYNEQF
V: TRBV18; CDR3: ASSPPVSTDTQY
V: TRBV29-1; CDR3: SVEFLGQGNGYT
V: TRBV19; CDR3: ASSPPVSNSGANVLT
V: TRBV6-6; CDR3: ASSSPRNTEAF
V: TRBV6-4; CDR3: ASSESMNTEAF
V: TRBV2; CDR3: ASKDRGAYEQY
V: TRBV19; CDR3: ASSTPGQVYGYT
V: TRBV11-2; CDR3: ASSLSKDSGTQY
V: TRBV11-2; CDR3: ASSLPKRTSGVPDTQY
V: TRBV5-1; CDR3: ASSSGLAGVRADTQY
V: TRBV28; CDR3: ASTGSQEYGYT
V: TRBV6-5; CDR3: ASSYSTPSSNIQY
V: TRBV9; CDR3: ASSASFPRAGTDTQY
V: TRBV6-1; CDR3: ASSEARGVSTDTQY
V: TRBV19; CDR3: ASMTAGTGDLKLF
V: TRBV7-3; CDR3: ASSTQAGGPYIMNTQY
V: TRBV14; CDR3: ASSQTQGPYNEQF
V: TRBV5-4; CDR3: ASSRTSGAAGEQF
V: TRBV10-3; CDR3: AISGRGDFSGANVLT
V: TRBV7-6; CDR3: ASSLVEGTGAKNIQY
V: TRBV11-2; CDR3: ASRRQGSSYNSPLH
V: TRBV28; CDR3: ASSGGTSANTGELF
V: TRBV6-1; CDR3: ASTQGVSGANVLT
V: TRBV28; CDR3: ASSFRLAGYRWSYEQY
V: TRBV11-1; CDR3: ASSLFWGLGQNTEAF
V: TRBV6-5; CDR3: ASSYGQGTGGYT
V: TRBV7-2; CDR3: ASSLVRGSGVTGELF
V: TRBV4-2; CDR3: ASSQDFRDTQY
V: TRBV19; CDR3: ASSGDRGLLGNTIY
V: TRBV11-3; CDR3: ASSTSEEGTDTQY
V: TRBV29-1; CDR3: STDLGRRTEAF
V: TRBV7-2; CDR3: ASRTTPTAYEQY
V: TRBV5-1; CDR3: ASSPLSGETDTQY
V: TRBV6-6; CDR3: ASSYGGGPYEQY
V: TRBV18; CDR3: ASSPGGTSGFGVLETQY
V: TRBV5-1; CDR3: ASSFPGQGSPGANVLT
V: TRBV2; CDR3: ASSELAGANGNEQF
V: TRBV29-1; CDR3: SVGRTGANYEQY
V: TRBV5-1; CDR3: ASSSGTGTNTDTQY
V: TRBV27; CDR3: ASSLGGLSRGYT